This TCR beta chain was sequenced for a study of CD8 T cell repertoires and HIV-1 epitope variants. As for the study in general: Tested: three Gag epitope families, Nef HW9 and YT9.

Regarding the study as a whole: Under ten antigen-specific TCR beta clonotypes were found; about six seemed cross-reactive to variants.

Generated by immunoSEQ multiplex PCR, the TCRdb table keeps only in-frame clones and is missing some. Here the sample spans about 5,600 clones, around 65% being singletons. The length of the CDR3 is 16 residues. Germline CDR1 reads PRHDT; CDR2 reads FYEKMQ (reference sequence). V lost 5 bases and J lost 7, with 23 bases in between. In its sample, this clone was seen once. No antigen is known for it. The receptor was isolated from a male donor with HIV. This chain uses TRBV13 with TRBJ2-5; weak D call: TRBD1 (7 bases). The material sequenced was cultured CD8+ T cells derived from PBMCs. The chain's CDR3 is CASSPSAGGRRGTQYF. Written as DNA, the CDR3 is TGTGCCAGCAGCCCGTCCGCAGGGGGAAGGCGGGGGACCCAGTACTTC.